This TCR beta chain was recorded in a study of shared clonotypes between healthy human individuals. Study information: The cohort comprised a couple of women and a few men. Their ages spanned 18 to 49 years.

Each subset's genomic DNA was split evenly across several immunoSEQ plates. Some clones are missing from TCRdb's copy, which holds only in-frame ones; the method was immunoSEQ multiplex PCR. The data show roughly 650,000 clones, roughly 97% seen once. Germline V gene data show CDR1 as GTSNPN and CDR2 as SVGIG (reference sequence). The CDR3 spans 16 residues. V shed 4 bases and J 5 bases; nucleotides not matched to a gene: 8. This sequence was found in a woman in her twenties or thirties in good health. The sequenced sample consisted of naive CD4+ T cells sorted from blood. Sample subset: CD45RA+ positively selected. V is TRBV30 and J is TRBJ2-2, with TRBD2 matching over 12 bases. CDR3 loop: CAWKTTSGRSTGELFF. The CDR3 DNA reads as TGTGCCTGGAAAACGACTAGCGGGAGATCAACCGGGGAGCTGTTTTTT.